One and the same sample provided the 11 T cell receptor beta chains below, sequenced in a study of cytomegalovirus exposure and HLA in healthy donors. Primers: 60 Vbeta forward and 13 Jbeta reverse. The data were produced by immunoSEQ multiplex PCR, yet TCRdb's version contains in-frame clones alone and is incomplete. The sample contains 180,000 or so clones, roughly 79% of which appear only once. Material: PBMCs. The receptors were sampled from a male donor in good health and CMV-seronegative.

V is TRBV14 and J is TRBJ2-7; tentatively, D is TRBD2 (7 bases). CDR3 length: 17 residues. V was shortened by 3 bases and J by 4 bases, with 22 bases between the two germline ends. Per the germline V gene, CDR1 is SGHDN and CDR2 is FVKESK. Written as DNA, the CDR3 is TGTGCCAGCAGCCATTCTATGGGGGGGCCAGTCTCGTACGAGCAGTACTTC. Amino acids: CASSHSMGGPVSYEQYF. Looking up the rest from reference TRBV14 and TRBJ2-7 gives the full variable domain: EAGVTQFPSHSVIEKGQTVTLRCDPISGHDNLYWYRRVMGKEIKFLLHFVKESKQDESGMPNNRFLAERTGGTYSTLKVQPAELEDSGVYFCASSHSMGGPVSYEQYFGPGTRLTVT.

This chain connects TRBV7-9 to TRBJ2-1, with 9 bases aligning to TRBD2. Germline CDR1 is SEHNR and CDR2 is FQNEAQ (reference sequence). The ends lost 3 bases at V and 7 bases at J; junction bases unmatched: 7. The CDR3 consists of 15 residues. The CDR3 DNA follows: TGTGCCAGCAGCTTCCGCGGGGGGGCCTCGAATGAGCAGTTCTTC. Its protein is CASSFRGGASNEQFF. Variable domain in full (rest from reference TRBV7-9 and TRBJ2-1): DTGVSQNPRHKITKRGQNVTFRCDPISEHNRLYWYRQTLGQGPEFLTYFQNEAQLEKSRLLSDRFSAERPKGSFSTLEIQRTEQGDSAMYLCASSFRGGASNEQFFGPGTRLTVL.

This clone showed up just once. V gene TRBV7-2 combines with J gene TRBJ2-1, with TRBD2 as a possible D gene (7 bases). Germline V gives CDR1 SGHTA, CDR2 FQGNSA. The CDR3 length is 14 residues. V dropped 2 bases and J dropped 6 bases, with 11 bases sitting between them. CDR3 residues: CASSLIRGGNEQFF. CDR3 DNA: TGTGCCAGCAGCTTAATTAGGGGGGGCAATGAGCAGTTCTTC.

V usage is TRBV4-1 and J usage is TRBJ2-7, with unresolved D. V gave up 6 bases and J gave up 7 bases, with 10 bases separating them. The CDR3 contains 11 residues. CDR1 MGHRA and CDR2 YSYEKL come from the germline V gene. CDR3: CASSAYGEQYF. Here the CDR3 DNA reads TGCGCCAGCAGTGCCTACGGGGAGCAGTACTTC.

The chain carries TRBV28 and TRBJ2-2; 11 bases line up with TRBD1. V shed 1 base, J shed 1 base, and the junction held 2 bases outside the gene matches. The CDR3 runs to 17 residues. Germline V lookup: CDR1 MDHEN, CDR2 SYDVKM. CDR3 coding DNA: TGTGCCAGCAGTTTATTGGGGACAGGGGGGAACACCGGGGAGCTGTTTTTT. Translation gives CASSLLGTGGNTGELFF. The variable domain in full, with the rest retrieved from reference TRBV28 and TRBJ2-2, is DVKVTQSSRYLVKRTGEKVFLECVQDMDHENMFWYRQDPGLGLRLIYFSYDVKMKEKGDIPEGYSVSREKKERFSLILESASTNQTSMYLCASSLLGTGGNTGELFFGEGSRLTVL.

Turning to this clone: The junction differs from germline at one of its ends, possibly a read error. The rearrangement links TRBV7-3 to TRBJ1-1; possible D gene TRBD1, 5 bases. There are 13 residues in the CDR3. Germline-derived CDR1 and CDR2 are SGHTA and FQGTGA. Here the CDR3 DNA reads TGTGCCGGCAGCTCCCAGGGAAACACTGAAGCTTTCTTT. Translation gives CAGSSQGNTEAFF. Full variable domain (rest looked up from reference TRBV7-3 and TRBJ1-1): GAGVSQTPSNKVTEKGKYVELRCDPISGHTALYWYRQSLGQGPEFLIYFQGTGAADDSGLPNDRFFAVRPEGSVSTLKIQRTERGDSAVYLCAGSSQGNTEAFFGQGTRLTVV.

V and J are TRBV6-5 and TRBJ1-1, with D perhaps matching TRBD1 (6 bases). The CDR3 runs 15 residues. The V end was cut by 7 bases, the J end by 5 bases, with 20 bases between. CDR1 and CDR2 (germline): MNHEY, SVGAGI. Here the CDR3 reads CASTMGGGAGTEAFF. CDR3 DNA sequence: TGTGCCAGCACCATGGGGGGGGGCGCGGGAACTGAAGCTTTCTTT.

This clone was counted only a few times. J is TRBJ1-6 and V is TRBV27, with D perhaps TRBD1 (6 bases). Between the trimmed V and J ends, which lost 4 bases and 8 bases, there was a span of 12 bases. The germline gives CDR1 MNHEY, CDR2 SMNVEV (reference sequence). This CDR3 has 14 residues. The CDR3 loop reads CASSSHREYSPLHF. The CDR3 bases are TGTGCCAGCAGTTCCCACAGGGAGTATTCACCCCTCCACTTT.

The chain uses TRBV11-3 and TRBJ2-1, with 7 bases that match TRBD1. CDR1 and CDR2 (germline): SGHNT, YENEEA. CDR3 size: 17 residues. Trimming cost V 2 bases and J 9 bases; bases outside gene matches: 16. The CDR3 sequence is CASSLFIGETGFGEQFF. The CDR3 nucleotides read TGTGCCAGCAGCTTATTTATCGGCGAGACAGGGTTTGGTGAGCAGTTCTTC.

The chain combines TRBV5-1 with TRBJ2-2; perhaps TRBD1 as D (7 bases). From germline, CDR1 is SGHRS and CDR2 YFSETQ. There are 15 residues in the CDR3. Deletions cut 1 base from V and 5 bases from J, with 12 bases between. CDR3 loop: CASSLIQGGTGELFF. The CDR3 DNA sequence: TGCGCCAGCAGCTTGATCCAGGGGGGAACCGGGGAGCTGTTTTTT.

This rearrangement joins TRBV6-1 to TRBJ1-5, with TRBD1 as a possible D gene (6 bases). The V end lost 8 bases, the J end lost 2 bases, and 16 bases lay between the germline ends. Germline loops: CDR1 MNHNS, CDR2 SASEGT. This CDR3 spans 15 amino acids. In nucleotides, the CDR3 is TGTGCCAGCGGTTCGGGGGGCGCCGGCAATCAGCCCCAGCATTTT. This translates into CASGSGGAGNQPQHF.